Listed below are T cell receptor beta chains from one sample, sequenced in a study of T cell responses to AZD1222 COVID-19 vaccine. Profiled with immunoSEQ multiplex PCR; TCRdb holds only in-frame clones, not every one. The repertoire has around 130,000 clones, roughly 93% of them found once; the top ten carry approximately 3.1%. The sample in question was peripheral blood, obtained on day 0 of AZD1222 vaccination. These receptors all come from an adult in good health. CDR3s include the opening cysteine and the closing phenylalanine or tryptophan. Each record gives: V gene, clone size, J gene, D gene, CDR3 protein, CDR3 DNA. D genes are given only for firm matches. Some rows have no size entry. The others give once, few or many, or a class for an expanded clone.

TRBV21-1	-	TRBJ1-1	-	CASSKGGRSGNTEAFF	TGTGCCAGCAGCAAAGGGGGCCGGTCGGGGAACACTGAAGCTTTCTTT
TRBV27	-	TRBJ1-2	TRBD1	CASRDRIYGYTF	TGTGCCAGCCGGGACAGAATCTATGGCTACACCTTC
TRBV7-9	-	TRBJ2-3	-	CASSLEGGGWTFSDTQYF	TGTGCCAGCAGCTTAGAGGGAGGTGGCTGGACATTTTCGGATACGCAGTATTTT
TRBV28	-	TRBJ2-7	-	CASSTPGARYYEQYF	TGTGCCAGCAGCACTCCCGGGGCACGGTACTACGAGCAGTACTTC
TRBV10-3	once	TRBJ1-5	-	CAISEPGSQPQHF	TGTGCCATCAGTGAGCCAGGTAGTCAGCCCCAGCATTTT
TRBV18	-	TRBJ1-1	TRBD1	CASSPPRRGPVKNTEAFF	TGTGCCAGCTCACCACCTAGGAGGGGGCCGGTCAAGAACACTGAAGCTTTCTTT
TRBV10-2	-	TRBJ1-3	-	CASSEKRVSGNTIYF	TGCGCCAGCAGTGAGAAGAGGGTTTCCGGAAACACCATATATTTT
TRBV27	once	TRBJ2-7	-	CASSLYGTRDEQYF	TGTGCCAGCAGTTTATACGGCACGAGGGACGAGCAGTACTTC
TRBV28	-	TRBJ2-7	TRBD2	CASSSPGLVSYEQYF	TGTGCCAGCAGTTCCCCGGGACTAGTAAGCTACGAGCAGTACTTC
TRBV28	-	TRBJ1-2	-	CASSFGRHGYTF	TGTGCCAGCAGTTTCGGCAGGCACGGCTACACCTTC
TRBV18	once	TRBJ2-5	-	CASSRNRGGLQETQYF	TGTGCCAGCTCAAGAAACAGGGGGGGACTCCAAGAGACCCAGTACTTC
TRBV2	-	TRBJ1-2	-	CASGDRNLYGYTF	TGTGCCAGCGGAGACAGGAACCTCTATGGCTACACCTTC
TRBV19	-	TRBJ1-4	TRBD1	CASSTGTGWTNEKLFF	TGTGCCAGTAGTACTGGGACAGGATGGACTAATGAAAAACTGTTTTTT
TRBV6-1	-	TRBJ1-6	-	CASSEVSGGESPLHF	TGTGCCAGCAGTGAAGTGTCAGGAGGGGAATCACCCCTCCACTTT
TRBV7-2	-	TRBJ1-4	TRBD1	CASSLADRGREKLFF	TGTGCCAGCAGCTTAGCTGACAGGGGACGGGAAAAACTGTTTTTT
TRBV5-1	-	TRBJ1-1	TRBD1	CASSAGQENTEAFF	TGCGCCAGCAGCGCGGGACAGGAGAACACTGAAGCTTTCTTT
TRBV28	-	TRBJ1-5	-	CASRLHRDFGQPQHF	TGTGCCAGCAGACTACACAGGGATTTTGGTCAGCCCCAGCATTTT
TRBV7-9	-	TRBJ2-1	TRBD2	CASSTGGLAGGLGWAEQFF	TGTGCCAGCAGCACTGGGGGACTAGCGGGAGGGCTAGGCTGGGCTGAGCAGTTCTTC
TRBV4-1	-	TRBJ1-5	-	CASMQDTGRQPQHF	TGCGCCAGTATGCAGGATACCGGCCGCCAGCCCCAGCATTTT
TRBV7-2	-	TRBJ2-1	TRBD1	CASSSDRGNEQFF	TGTGCCAGCAGCTCCGACAGGGGCAATGAGCAGTTCTTC
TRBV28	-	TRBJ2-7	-	CASSLPLAYEQYF	TGTGCCAGCAGTTTACCGTTAGCCTACGAGCAGTACTTC
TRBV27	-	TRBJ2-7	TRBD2	CASSLGTSGYRNYEQYF	TGTGCCAGCAGTTTGGGGACTAGCGGATATAGGAACTACGAGCAGTACTTC
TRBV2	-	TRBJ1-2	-	CAIQEGNYGYTF	TGTGCCATCCAGGAGGGTAACTATGGCTACACCTTC
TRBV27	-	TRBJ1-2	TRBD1	CASSLRGQGWGYTF	TGTGCCAGCAGTTTACGCGGACAGGGTTGGGGCTACACCTTC
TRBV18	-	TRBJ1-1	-	CASSPDRYSTEAFF	TGTGCCAGCTCACCGGACAGATACTCCACTGAAGCTTTCTTT
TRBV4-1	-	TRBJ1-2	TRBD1	CASSQDSRGPVGYTF	TGCGCCAGCAGCCAAGATAGCAGGGGGCCCGTTGGCTACACCTTC
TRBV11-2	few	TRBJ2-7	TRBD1	CASSLSGGRGREQYF	TGTGCCAGCAGCTTAAGTGGCGGCAGGGGGCGAGAGCAGTACTTC
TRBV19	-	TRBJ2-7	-	CASSTHLMLGEQYF	TGTGCCAGTAGTACTCACTTAATGTTGGGGGAGCAGTACTTC
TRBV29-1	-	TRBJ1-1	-	CSAEGTFGTEAFF	TGCAGCGCGGAAGGGACTTTCGGCACTGAAGCTTTCTTT